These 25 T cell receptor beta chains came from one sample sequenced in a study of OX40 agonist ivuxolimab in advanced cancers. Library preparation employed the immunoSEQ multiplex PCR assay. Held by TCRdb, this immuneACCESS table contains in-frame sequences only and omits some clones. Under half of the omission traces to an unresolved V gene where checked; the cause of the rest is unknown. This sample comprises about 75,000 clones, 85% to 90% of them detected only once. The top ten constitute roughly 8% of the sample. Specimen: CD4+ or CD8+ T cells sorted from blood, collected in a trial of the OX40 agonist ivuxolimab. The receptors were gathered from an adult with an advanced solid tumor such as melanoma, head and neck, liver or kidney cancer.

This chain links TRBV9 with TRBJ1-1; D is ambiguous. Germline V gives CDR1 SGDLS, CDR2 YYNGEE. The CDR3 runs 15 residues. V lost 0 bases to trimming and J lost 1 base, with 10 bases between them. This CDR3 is CASSVGTSWNTEAFF. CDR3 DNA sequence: TGTGCCAGCAGCGTAGGAACATCTTGGAACACTGAAGCTTTCTTT.

For the CDR3, the DNA is TGTGCCAGCAGTTCCCAAGCGGGGTCCTACGAGCAGTACTTC. Translated, it gives CASSSQAGSYEQYF. The rearrangement uses TRBV6-1 and TRBJ2-7, with 7 nucleotides matching TRBD2. Per the germline V gene, CDR1 is MNHNS and CDR2 is SASEGT. This CDR3 has 14 amino acids. The J segment lost 1 base and the V segment lost 5 bases, leaving 5 bases of the junction unmatched.

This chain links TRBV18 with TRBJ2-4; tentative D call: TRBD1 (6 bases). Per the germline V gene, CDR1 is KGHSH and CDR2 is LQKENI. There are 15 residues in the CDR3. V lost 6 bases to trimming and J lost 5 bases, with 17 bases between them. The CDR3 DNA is TGTGCCAGCTCCCTTTCAGGGGAGAGGGAAAACATTCAGTACTTC. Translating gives CASSLSGERENIQYF.

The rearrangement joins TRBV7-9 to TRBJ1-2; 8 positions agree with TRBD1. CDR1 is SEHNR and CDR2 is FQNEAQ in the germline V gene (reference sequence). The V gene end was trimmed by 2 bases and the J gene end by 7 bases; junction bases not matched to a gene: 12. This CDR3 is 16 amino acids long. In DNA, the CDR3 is TGTGCCAGCAGCTTATATTTCGGACAGGGATCCGGTGGCTACACCTTC. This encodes CASSLYFGQGSGGYTF.

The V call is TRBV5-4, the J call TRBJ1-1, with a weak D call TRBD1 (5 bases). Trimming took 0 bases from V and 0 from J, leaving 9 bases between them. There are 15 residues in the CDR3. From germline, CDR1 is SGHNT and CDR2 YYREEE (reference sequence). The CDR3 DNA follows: TGTGCCAGCAGCTTGGTGGGGCTCATGAACACTGAAGCTTTCTTT. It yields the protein CASSLVGLMNTEAFF.

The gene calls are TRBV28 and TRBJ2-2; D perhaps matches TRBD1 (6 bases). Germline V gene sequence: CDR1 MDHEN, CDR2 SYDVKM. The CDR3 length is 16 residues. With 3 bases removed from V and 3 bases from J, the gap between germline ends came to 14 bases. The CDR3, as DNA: TGTGCCAGCAGTTTTATGGGGGCTAGTCACACCGGGGAGCTGTTTTTT. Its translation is CASSFMGASHTGELFF. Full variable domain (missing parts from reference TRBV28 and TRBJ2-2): DVKVTQSSRYLVKRTGEKVFLECVQDMDHENMFWYRQDPGLGLRLIYFSYDVKMKEKGDIPEGYSVSREKKERFSLILESASTNQTSMYLCASSFMGASHTGELFFGEGSRLTVL.

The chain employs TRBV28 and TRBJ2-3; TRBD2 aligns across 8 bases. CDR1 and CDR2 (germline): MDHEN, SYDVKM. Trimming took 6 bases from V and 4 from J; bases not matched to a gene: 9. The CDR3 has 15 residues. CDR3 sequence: CASRWAPSGSDTQYF. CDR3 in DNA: TGTGCCAGCAGATGGGCTCCTAGCGGGTCAGATACGCAGTATTTT.

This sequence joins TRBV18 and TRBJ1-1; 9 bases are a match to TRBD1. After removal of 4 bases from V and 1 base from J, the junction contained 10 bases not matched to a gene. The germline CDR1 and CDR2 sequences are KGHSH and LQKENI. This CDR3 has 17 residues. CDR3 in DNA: TGTGCCAGCTCACGGGGGGGACAGGGAAAACGGAACACTGAAGCTTTCTTT. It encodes CASSRGGQGKRNTEAFF.

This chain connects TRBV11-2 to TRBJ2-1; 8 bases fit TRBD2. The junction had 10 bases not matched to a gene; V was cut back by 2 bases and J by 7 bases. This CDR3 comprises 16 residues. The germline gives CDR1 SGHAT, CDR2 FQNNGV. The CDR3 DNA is TGTGCCAGCAGCTTAACGGGAGGGAAAAGGGGTAATGAGCAGTTCTTC. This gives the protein CASSLTGGKRGNEQFF.

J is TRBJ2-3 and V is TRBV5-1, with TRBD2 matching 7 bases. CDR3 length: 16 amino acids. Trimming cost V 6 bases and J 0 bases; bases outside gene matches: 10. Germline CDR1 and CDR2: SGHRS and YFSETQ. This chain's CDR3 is CASTRRLAVSTDTQYF. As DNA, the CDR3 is TGCGCCAGCACCAGAAGACTAGCCGTTAGCACAGATACGCAGTATTTT.

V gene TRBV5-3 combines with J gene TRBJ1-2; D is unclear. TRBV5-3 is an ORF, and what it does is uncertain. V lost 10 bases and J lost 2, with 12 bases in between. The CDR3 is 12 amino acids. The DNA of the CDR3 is TGTGCCCACAGTTCCCCAAACTATGGCTACACCTTC. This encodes CAHSSPNYGYTF.

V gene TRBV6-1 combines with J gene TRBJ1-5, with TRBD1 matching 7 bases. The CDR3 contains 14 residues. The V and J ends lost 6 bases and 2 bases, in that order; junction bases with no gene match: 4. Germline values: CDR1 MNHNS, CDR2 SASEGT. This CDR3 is CASREGTGNQPQHF. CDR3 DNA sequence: TGTGCCAGCAGGGAGGGGACAGGCAATCAGCCCCAGCATTTT.

The CDR3 nucleotides are TGCGCCAGCAGCTGGTCGGGTCATGAGCAGTTCTTC. Translation: CASSWSGHEQFF. The genes are TRBV5-1 and TRBJ2-1, with D uncertain. The ends were cut back, 3 bases at V and 8 bases at J, with 9 bases in the middle. This CDR3 spans 12 amino acids. Germline values: CDR1 SGHRS, CDR2 YFSETQ.

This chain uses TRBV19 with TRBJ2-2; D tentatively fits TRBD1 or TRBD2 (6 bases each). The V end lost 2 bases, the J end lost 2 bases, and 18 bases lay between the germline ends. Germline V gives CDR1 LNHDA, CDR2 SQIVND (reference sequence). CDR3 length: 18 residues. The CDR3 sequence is CASSITAYGGLNTGELFF. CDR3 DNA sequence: TGTGCCAGTAGTATAACCGCCTATGGGGGGCTCAACACCGGGGAGCTGTTTTTT.

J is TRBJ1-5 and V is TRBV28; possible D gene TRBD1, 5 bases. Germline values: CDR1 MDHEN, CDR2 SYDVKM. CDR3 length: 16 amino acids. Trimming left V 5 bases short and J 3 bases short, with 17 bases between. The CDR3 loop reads CASSPRARGDNQPQHF. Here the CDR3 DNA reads TGTGCCAGCAGTCCCCGAGCTCGAGGGGACAATCAGCCCCAGCATTTT. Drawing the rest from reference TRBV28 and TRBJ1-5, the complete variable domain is DVKVTQSSRYLVKRTGEKVFLECVQDMDHENMFWYRQDPGLGLRLIYFSYDVKMKEKGDIPEGYSVSREKKERFSLILESASTNQTSMYLCASSPRARGDNQPQHFGDGTRLSIL.

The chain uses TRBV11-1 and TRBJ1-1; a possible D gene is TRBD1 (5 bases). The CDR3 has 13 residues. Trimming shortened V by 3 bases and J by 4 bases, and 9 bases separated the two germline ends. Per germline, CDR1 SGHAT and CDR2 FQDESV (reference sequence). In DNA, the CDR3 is TGTGCCAGCAGCTTGGGGCTAGCCACTGAAGCTTTCTTT. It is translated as CASSLGLATEAFF.

The CDR3 sequence is CASSRTSGSMWELFF. The CDR3 DNA follows: TGTGCCAGCAGCCGGACTAGCGGGAGTATGTGGGAGCTGTTTTTT. The genes are TRBV6-5 and TRBJ2-2; TRBD2 agrees at 13 bases. Germline CDR1 is MNHEY and CDR2 is SVGAGI. The CDR3 length is 15 residues. Losses at the gene ends were 6 bases for V and 9 bases for J; bases not matched to a gene: 7.

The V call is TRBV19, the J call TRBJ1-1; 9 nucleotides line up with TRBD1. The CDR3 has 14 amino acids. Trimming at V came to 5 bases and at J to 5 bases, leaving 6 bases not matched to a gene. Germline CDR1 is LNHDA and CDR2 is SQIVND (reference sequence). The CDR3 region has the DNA TGTGCCAGTAGTGGGGACAGGGTGGGAACTGAAGCTTTCTTT. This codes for CASSGDRVGTEAFF.

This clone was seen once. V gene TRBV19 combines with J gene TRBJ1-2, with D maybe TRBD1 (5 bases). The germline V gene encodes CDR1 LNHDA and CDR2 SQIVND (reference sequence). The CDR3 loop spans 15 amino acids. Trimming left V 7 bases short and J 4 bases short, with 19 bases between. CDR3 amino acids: CASTSGTTVPYGYTF. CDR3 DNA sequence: TGTGCCAGTACATCCGGGACGACAGTCCCCTATGGCTACACCTTC. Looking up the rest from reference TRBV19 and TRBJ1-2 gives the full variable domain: DGGITQSPKYLFRKEGQNVTLSCEQNLNHDAMYWYRQDPGQGLRLIYYSQIVNDFQKGDIAEGYSVSREKKESFPLTVTSAQKNPTAFYLCASTSGTTVPYGYTFGSGTRLTVV.

CDR3 coding DNA: TGTGCCAGCAGTTACCTTACAGGGTACAGCTATGGCTACACCTTC. It translates to CASSYLTGYSYGYTF. The rearrangement uses TRBV6-5 and TRBJ1-2; weak D call: TRBD1 (6 bases). In germline, CDR1 is MNHEY, CDR2 SVGAGI. This CDR3 region has 15 residues. Trimming pared 2 bases from V and 4 bases from J, leaving 14 bases between.

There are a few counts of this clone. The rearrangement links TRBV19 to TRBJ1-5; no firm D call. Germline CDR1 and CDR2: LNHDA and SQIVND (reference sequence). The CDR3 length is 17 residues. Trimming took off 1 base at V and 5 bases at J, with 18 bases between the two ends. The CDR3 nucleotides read TGTGCCAGTAGTATAGCTTATGGTGGGCAGTTGTATCAGCCCCAGCATTTT. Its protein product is CASSIAYGGQLYQPQHF.

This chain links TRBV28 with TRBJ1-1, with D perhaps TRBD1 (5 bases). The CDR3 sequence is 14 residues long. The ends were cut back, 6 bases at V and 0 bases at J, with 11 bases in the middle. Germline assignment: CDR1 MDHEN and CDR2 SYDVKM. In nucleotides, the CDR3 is TGTGCCAGCAGCCGGGGGGGGATGAACACTGAAGCTTTCTTT. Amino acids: CASSRGGMNTEAFF.

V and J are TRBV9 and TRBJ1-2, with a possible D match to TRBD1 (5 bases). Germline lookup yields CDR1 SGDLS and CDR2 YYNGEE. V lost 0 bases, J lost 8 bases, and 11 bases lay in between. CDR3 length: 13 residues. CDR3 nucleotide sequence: TGTGCCAGCAGCGTAGAAGTGTCAGGGGGCTACACCTTC. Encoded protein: CASSVEVSGGYTF.

The CDR3 spells CASSSRTGTYEQYF. As DNA, the CDR3 is TGTGCCAGCAGCTCGCGGACGGGGACCTACGAGCAGTACTTC. The gene calls are TRBV7-9 and TRBJ2-7; weak D call: TRBD2 (5 bases). CDR3 size: 14 residues. Germline CDR1 reads SEHNR; CDR2 reads FQNEAQ (reference sequence). The V end lost 4 bases, the J end lost 2 bases, and 12 bases lay between the germline ends.

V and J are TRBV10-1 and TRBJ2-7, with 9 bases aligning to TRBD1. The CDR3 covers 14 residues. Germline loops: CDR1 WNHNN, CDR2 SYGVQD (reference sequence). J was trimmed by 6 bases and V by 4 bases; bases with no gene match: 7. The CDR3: CASSVTGGWGEQYF. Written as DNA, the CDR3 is TGCGCCAGCAGTGTGACAGGGGGATGGGGCGAGCAGTACTTC.